The 23 T cell receptor beta chains reported below all come from one sample, sequenced in a study of memory CD4+ T cells and cytomegalovirus serostatus. Single viable CD3+CD4+CD8-CD45RO+ cells were sorted as the memory CD4+ T cells. Profiling relied on immunoSEQ multiplex PCR, and the TCRdb table lists in-frame clones only, not all of them. The table has some 26,000 clones, about 70% seen once. The sequenced sample was memory CD4+ T cells from blood. The receptors stem from an adult in good health and CMV-seronegative.

V gene TRBV4-3 combines with J gene TRBJ2-5; tentatively, D is TRBD1 or TRBD2 (5 bases each). This CDR3 has 15 residues. Germline CDR1 LGHNA, CDR2 YSLEER. Trimming cost V 0 bases and J 2 bases, with 10 bases left between them. The CDR3 nucleotides are TGCGCCAGCAGCCAAGAGGTGGGACCGCAAGAGACCCAGTACTTC. It codes for CASSQEVGPQETQYF.

V is TRBV6-5 and J is TRBJ1-6; no clear D gene. The germline CDR1 and CDR2 sequences are MNHEY and SVGAGI. The CDR3 is made up of 14 amino acids. V was pared by 6 bases and J by 5 bases, with 11 bases between. Here the CDR3 reads CASRADGNNSPLHF. The CDR3, as DNA: TGTGCCAGCAGGGCCGACGGAAATAATTCACCCCTCCACTTT.

This CDR3 is CASSLAGGSGLGQFF. Written as DNA, the CDR3 is TGTGCCAGCAGCTTAGCTGGCGGGAGTGGCCTTGGTCAGTTCTTC. J is TRBJ2-1 and V is TRBV7-8; 7 nucleotides agree with TRBD2. In germline, CDR1 is SGHVS, CDR2 FQNEAQ. The J segment lost 13 bases and the V segment lost 0 bases, leaving 12 bases of the junction unmatched. The CDR3 sequence is 15 residues long. Full variable domain (rest looked up from reference TRBV7-8 and TRBJ2-1): GAGVSQSPRYKVAKRGQDVALRCDPISGHVSLFWYQQALGQGPEFLTYFQNEAQLDKSGLPSDRFFAERPEGSVSTLKIQRTQQEDSAVYLCASSLAGGSGLGQFFGPGTRLTVL.

The chain employs TRBV7-2 and TRBJ1-2; 8 bases match TRBD1. V was clipped by 5 bases and J by 7 bases; unmatched bases: 12. The CDR3 loop spans 15 amino acids. The V gene's germline CDR1 is SGHTA and CDR2 FQGNSA. CDR3 loop: CASSPQGQGAGGYTF. In DNA, the CDR3 is TGTGCCAGCAGCCCCCAGGGGCAGGGGGCGGGTGGCTACACCTTC.

The V gene is TRBV29-1, the J gene TRBJ1-1, with no clear D. V lost 7 bases to trimming and J lost 2 bases, with 5 bases between them. This CDR3 region has 10 residues. The germline V gene has CDR1 SQVTM and CDR2 ANQGSEA. CDR3 region: CSAENTEAFF. CDR3 coding DNA: TGCAGCGCAGAAAACACTGAAGCTTTCTTT.

This clone was counted a single time. This chain connects TRBV7-8 to TRBJ2-1; 9 bases agree with TRBD1. Unmatched junction bases numbered 8, after V lost 6 bases and J lost 8 bases. There are 14 residues in the CDR3. Germline V lookup: CDR1 SGHVS, CDR2 FQNEAQ. The CDR3 region is CASRTATGGYEQFF. CDR3 coding DNA: TGTGCCAGCAGGACCGCGACAGGGGGTTATGAGCAGTTCTTC.

This chain connects TRBV2 to TRBJ1-2, with D unclear. The CDR3 loop spans 13 amino acids. CDR1 is SNHLY, CDR2 FYNNEI, per germline. Between the trimmed V and J ends, which lost 3 bases and 4 bases, there was a span of 9 bases. The CDR3: CASSDDKSYGYTF. CDR3 sequence (DNA): TGTGCCAGCAGTGATGACAAATCCTATGGCTACACCTTC.

The gene calls are TRBV2 and TRBJ2-3; D perhaps matches TRBD1 (6 bases). Trimming removed 3 bases at V and 2 bases at J, with 9 bases between. Germline V CDR1 and CDR2: SNHLY, FYNNEI. The length of the CDR3 is 14 residues. The CDR3, as DNA: TGTGCCAGCAGTGATTTGGGGGCCACAGATACGCAGTATTTT. Protein: CASSDLGATDTQYF.

The V and J genes are TRBV6-5 and TRBJ2-1, with 8 nucleotides matching TRBD2. Germline values: CDR1 MNHEY, CDR2 SVGAGI. J gave up 3 bases and V 0 bases, and 1 base lay outside the gene matches. This CDR3 has 15 residues. CDR3 coding DNA: TGTGCCAGCAGTTACTCGCTAGCGGGCTACAATGAGCAGTTCTTC. Translation gives CASSYSLAGYNEQFF.

The chain combines TRBV7-2 with TRBJ1-2; TRBD1 matches 10 bases. The ends lost 5 bases at V and 6 bases at J; junction bases unmatched: 6. The CDR3 has 14 amino acids. Germline V CDR1 and CDR2: SGHTA, FQGNSA. The CDR3 loop reads CASSLDRGRDGYTF. The CDR3 DNA sequence: TGTGCCAGCAGCCTGGACAGGGGGAGGGATGGCTACACCTTC.

The rearrangement uses TRBV4-2 and TRBJ2-3, with TRBD2 identical over 8 bases. The CDR3 consists of 19 residues. Germline V gene sequence: CDR1 LGHNA, CDR2 YNFKEQ. V dropped 4 bases and J dropped 0; count of bases not matched to a gene: 15. The CDR3 loop reads CASSPLGTSGGGSTDTQYF. The CDR3 DNA is TGTGCCAGCAGCCCCCTAGGCACTAGCGGAGGGGGGAGCACAGATACGCAGTATTTT.

This chain joins TRBV5-6 and TRBJ2-2; D is ambiguous. The CDR3 has 15 residues. V lost 1 base to trimming and J lost 2 bases, with 9 bases between them. CDR1 SGHDT and CDR2 YYEEEE come from the germline V gene. The CDR3 spells CASSLIGRNTGELFF. DNA of the CDR3: TGTGCCAGCAGCTTGATCGGCAGAAACACCGGGGAGCTGTTTTTT.

V gene TRBV30 combines with J gene TRBJ2-5; TRBD2 matches 10 bases. V was clipped by 2 bases and J by 4 bases; unmatched bases: 13. This CDR3 is built from 17 residues. Germline CDR1 is GTSNPN and CDR2 is SVGIG (reference sequence). CDR3 protein: CAWSTFQSGGAGETQYF. The CDR3 bases are TGTGCCTGGAGTACCTTCCAGAGCGGGGGGGCCGGAGAGACCCAGTACTTC.

The chain is built from TRBV7-9 and TRBJ2-3; 9 bases line up with TRBD2. The CDR3 is made up of 15 amino acids. V lost 3 bases to trimming and J lost 1 base; unmatched junction nucleotides: 2. Germline V CDR1 and CDR2: SEHNR, FQNEAQ (reference sequence). This chain's CDR3 is CASSFLAGGTDTQYF. The CDR3 DNA reads TGTGCCAGCAGCTTTTTAGCGGGGGGCACAGATACGCAGTATTTT.

The chain couples TRBV19 to TRBJ2-2; 12 bases align to TRBD1. The CDR3 extends over 14 amino acids. Germline loops: CDR1 LNHDA, CDR2 SQIVND (reference sequence). J was trimmed by 10 bases and V by 7 bases; bases with no gene match: 7. The CDR3 nucleotides read TGTGCCAGTACCCCGGGACAGGGGGCGTTGGAGCTGTTTTTT. The encoded protein is CASTPGQGALELFF.

The rearrangement links TRBV28 to TRBJ1-2, with TRBD1 matching over 8 bases. The CDR3 runs to 15 residues. Germline assignment: CDR1 MDHEN and CDR2 SYDVKM. J gave up 1 base and V 10 bases, and 11 bases lay outside the gene matches. CDR3 sequence: CATSRLTGGNYGYTF. CDR3 in DNA: TGTGCCACCTCCAGATTAACAGGGGGTAACTATGGCTACACCTTC.

The gene calls are TRBV25-1 and TRBJ2-5, with 7 bases fitting TRBD2. This CDR3 region has 14 residues. Germline CDR1 MGHDK, CDR2 SYGVNS. The J segment lost 3 bases and the V segment lost 4 bases, leaving 5 bases of the junction unmatched. The CDR3 coding sequence is TGTGCCAGCAGTGCAGAGGCGGGAGAAGAGACCCAGTACTTC. Translation: CASSAEAGEETQYF.

This clone has more than one count but fewer than ten. This sequence joins TRBV11-2 and TRBJ1-1, with D maybe TRBD1 (6 bases). The CDR3 extends over 15 amino acids. Trimming took 0 bases from V and 4 from J, leaving 12 bases between them. Germline-derived CDR1 and CDR2 are SGHAT and FQNNGV. The chain's CDR3 is CASSLDGGGFTEAFF. The CDR3 nucleotides are TGTGCCAGCAGCTTAGATGGAGGGGGTTTCACTGAAGCTTTCTTT. The complete variable domain, with remaining parts taken from reference TRBV11-2 and TRBJ1-1, reads EAGVAQSPRYKIIEKRQSVAFWCNPISGHATLYWYQQILGQGPKLLIQFQNNGVVDDSQLPKDRFSAERLKGVDSTLKIQPAKLEDSAVYLCASSLDGGGFTEAFFGQGTRLTVV.

The gene calls are TRBV18 and TRBJ2-7, with D possibly TRBD1 on 6 matching bases. The V gene's germline CDR1 is KGHSH and CDR2 LQKENI. The CDR3 has 12 residues. Trimming shortened V by 6 bases and J by 6 bases, and 12 bases separated the two germline ends. For the CDR3, the DNA is TGTGCCAGCTCTCCCGGACAGACCGAGCAGTACTTC. Protein: CASSPGQTEQYF.

This chain uses TRBV19 with TRBJ2-3; no clear D. V was pared by 5 bases and J by 0 bases, with 15 bases between. The CDR3 covers 16 residues. In germline, CDR1 is LNHDA, CDR2 SQIVND (reference sequence). CDR3 coding DNA: TGTGCCAGTAGTCCCCGTGGCCCCCCTAGCACAGATACGCAGTATTTT. Translating gives CASSPRGPPSTDTQYF.

CDR3 sequence (DNA): TGTGCCAGCAGCTCGCAGGGGTGGGAGACCCAGTACTTC. This translates into CASSSQGWETQYF. The V and J genes are TRBV7-2 and TRBJ2-5; D may be TRBD1 (6 bases). In germline, CDR1 is SGHTA, CDR2 FQGNSA. The CDR3 is made up of 13 amino acids. V was trimmed by 4 bases and J by 5 bases, leaving 11 bases between them.

The chain carries TRBV10-3 and TRBJ1-1; D unclear. This CDR3 contains 15 residues. Per the germline V gene, CDR1 is ENHRY and CDR2 is SYGVKD. V was trimmed by 11 bases and J by 0 bases, leaving 19 bases between them. The CDR3 nucleotides are TGTGCCGTCGGTGTGATACATACGTTGAACACTGAAGCTTTCTTT. Protein product: CAVGVIHTLNTEAFF.

The chain carries TRBV28 and TRBJ1-5; TRBD1 aligns across 10 bases. The CDR3 has 14 amino acids. Germline assignment: CDR1 MDHEN and CDR2 SYDVKM. The V and J ends lost 5 bases and 5 bases, in that order; junction bases with no gene match: 3. This CDR3 reads CASSPGTGDQPQHF. DNA of the CDR3: TGTGCCAGCAGTCCCGGGACAGGGGATCAGCCCCAGCATTTT.